This T cell receptor (beta chain) is from a study of shared clonotypes between healthy human individuals. When replicate PCRs were run on unsorted PBMC, they used roughly 280 ng DNA, approximately 33,000 T cell genomes. Here immunoSEQ multiplex PCR was the method, and the copy in TCRdb shows in-frame clones only, minus some. The sample lists around 480,000 clones, about three quarters seen once, with around 12% in the top ten. This CDR3 is 15 amino acids long. Germline-derived CDR1 and CDR2 are MNHNS and SASEGT. The junction had 8 bases not matched to a gene; V was cut back by 5 bases and J by 4 bases.

The clonotype comes from a woman in her forties in good health. Some clones in this sample may be carry-over from other donors' samples. Material: PBMCs. The chain has TRBV6-1 and TRBJ2-3, with 8 bases fitting TRBD2. The CDR3 DNA reads TGTGCCAGCAGTTTATCTTTACTAGCGGCAGATACGCAGTATTTT. The encoded protein is CASSLSLLAADTQYF.